This T cell receptor beta chain came from a study of cytomegalovirus exposure and HLA in healthy donors listed by TCRdb under 2017. Study-wide context: An earlier analysis of approximately 600 of the donors reported 250 to 300 Gb of sequence data and 100 million to 130 million unique TCR beta sequences from about 179 million T cells. An early release covering over 500 HLA-typed donors comprised about 300 gigabases of sequencing data and 85 million to 100 million unique TCR sequences. Among the roughly 390 genotyped donors, approximately 77% belonged to the genetic ancestry cluster associated with self-reported Caucasian donors. The study aimed to test whether signatures of past pathogen exposure could be identified by cataloging public T cell receptors. The T cell repertoires of some 670 subjects were profiled by immunosequencing and related to cytomegalovirus serostatus. A separate validation cohort of roughly 110 different subjects was used in addition to the roughly 700-subject first cohort. To predict cytomegalovirus infection status, the study combined high-throughput TCR immunosequencing, statistical association of individual TCRs with disease status, and machine learning. A later analysis re-analyzed previously published TCR beta repertoires from 600 to 850 donors and added high-resolution HLA genotyping to study TCR occurrence patterns. Rather than using new phenotypic data, the later analysis identified candidate immune exposures from TCR beta sequences and from how often those sequences occurred across donors. In an earlier analysis of 500 to 650 of the donors, high-throughput TCR beta sequencing was used to judge whether each TCR beta V gene segment behaved as functional or pseudogenic. Donor age, sex, ethnicity and CMV serostatus were compiled alongside the repertoire data. Genome-wide SNP genotypes for about 65% of the 666 donors were used in a later genetic analysis, which treated that subset as a discovery cohort. All discovery cohort repertoires had been generated using a single sequencing platform. HLA typing covered class I and class II loci at four-digit resolution. Typing coverage varied by locus: roughly 629-640 donors for A, B, C, DRB1 and DQB1; approximately 500 for DQA1; nearly 610 for DPA1; approximately 450 for DPB1. About 5 DR-DQ haplotypes were handled as single units for association and clustering, since linkage in the cohort was strong. Across around 400 genotyped donors of the cohort, an average of about 200,000 unique TCR beta nucleotide sequences per donor were sequenced, and roughly a sixth of those sequences were non-productive. What the authors observed across the whole study: A group of highly shared sequence variants was considered likely to be a technical artifact of the sequencing pipeline. It was suggested by the authors that the approach could potentially be generalized to other disease states and immunological phenotypes. Because some donors lacked HLA typing at each locus, the association tests relied only on the typed subset. About 17 rarely observed V segments, including chromosome 9 orphons, were excluded from the earlier analysis of several hundred of the donors because counts were too low. Some IMGT-functional V segments, including TRBV6-2 and TRBV6-3, could not be distinguished by the 87-base-pair reads and were therefore excluded. A later genetic analysis reported fewer N-insertions in productive TCRs among donors in an Asian-associated ancestry cluster than the approximately 700-donor mean. A few of the identified cytomegalovirus-associated TCR beta chains were confirmed in vitro to be specific for cytomegalovirus antigens. A later analysis associated about 17,000 TCR beta sequences with specific HLA alleles at a false discovery rate of 0.05. Broadly in line with IMGT annotations, most TCR beta V segments showed up in productive rearrangements about 87% or about 30% of the time in an earlier analysis of 587 of the donors. A later genetic analysis associated a missense DCLRE1C variant with V-gene and J-gene trimming of TCR beta chains, and an independent cohort replicated the association. Correlated functional status among segregating V segments might be attributable to linkage disequilibrium, but an unknown experimental factor could not be ruled out. Immune exposure information for the cohort was limited to CMV serostatus. Cytomegalovirus status was reported to be diagnosed by the classifier with high specificity and sensitivity in both the original and validation cohorts. In the study, some 180 TCR beta chains were listed as associated with cytomegalovirus. In this cohort, only TCR beta chains were sequenced, and detectable features were limited by the absence of alpha or paired-chain data. A further reported finding was that TCR beta sequences accurately predicted the HLA-A and HLA-B alleles for most subjects in the first cohort. In a later analysis, several top co-occurrence clusters were reported to appear linked to parvovirus B19, influenza, CMV and Epstein-Barr virus. Roughly uniform sequencing depth across donors was assumed in presence/absence analyses, although this assumption may not hold. Across donors, most TCR sequences were observed very rarely, whereas some public TCRs were present in many individuals. In a later analysis, most CMV-associated TCR beta chains were found to appear HLA-restricted, with HLA associations seemingly driven largely by CMV exposure. According to a later analysis, TCR association rates differed among HLA loci, with DRB1 alleles showing the most associated TCRs and HLA-C alleles showing the fewest. Assigning TCR associations to individual alleles was difficult when HLA alleles, especially DR and DQ, strongly co-occurred. In a later analysis, HLA-associated TCR beta chains showed more clonal expansion and lower generation probabilities than non-associated chains that were equally common.

CDR1 and CDR2 (SGHRS, YFSETQ) derive from the germline V gene. V is cut back by 4 bases and J by 7 bases, with 5 bases in the junction unmatched. The CDR3 sequence holds 13 residues, the cysteine and phenylalanine included. Only the CDR3 DNA is retained, 39 bases long and in frame from the first base. Library prep was done by the immunoSEQ multiplex PCR assay. For the multiplex PCR, a mixture combining 60 forward primers for TCR Vbeta segments and 13 reverse primers for TCR Jbeta segments was used. A multiplex PCR assay on genomic DNA amplified the CDR3 region of rearranged TCR beta genes. The Illumina HiSeq System was used to sequence the amplified TCR beta libraries as 87-base-pair reads. In the original analysis: A later analysis tallied about 77 million unique TCR beta chains across the approximately 670 repertoires, and approximately 11 million of those chains were shared by two or more donors. A nearest-neighbor algorithm error-corrected the raw reads and collapsed the reads into unique sequences, merging closely related sequences to remove PCR and sequencing errors. CDR3 sequences were aligned to IMGT reference sequences to assign V, D and J gene segments. For a sequence to be retained, a match of at least six nucleotides was required to both a V gene segment and a J gene segment. Rearrangements were classified as productive when the CDR3 lacked stop codons and remained in frame with V and J, and all other rearrangements were classified as non-productive. CDR3 was defined by IMGT convention, running from the second conserved V-encoded cysteine to the conserved J-encoded phenylalanine. The earlier analysis of a few hundred of the donors excluded sequences that lacked an unambiguous match to a single V gene segment. In an earlier analysis of some 590 of the donors, V segments were called functional above 56.7% productive rearrangements and were called segregating when the between-donor standard deviation exceeded 5%. To diagnose cytomegalovirus status from the catalog of TCR beta chain sequences, a statistical classification framework was built. In a later analysis, TCR nucleotide sequences were compared against IMGT/GENE-DB human TR gene sequences so that V and J genes could be assigned. In a later analysis, CDR3 sequences and most-parsimonious VDJ recombination scenarios were assigned using the TCRdist pipeline. In a later analysis, each TCR beta chain was defined by its CDR3 amino acid sequence together with its V-gene family, and reads without a unique V-gene family were excluded. To address suspected cross-contamination and a sequencing artifact, a later analysis removed under 600 highly shared, low-generation-probability nucleotide sequences. In a later analysis, a clonal expansion index for each public chain was calculated from normalized within-repertoire ranks of inferred template counts. In a later analysis, generation probabilities were computed with a VDJ recombination model fitted to out-of-frame rearrangements, and the resulting probabilities were checked against IGoR. Hypergeometric tests were used in a later analysis to score TCR-TCR, TCR-HLA and TCR-CMV co-occurrence, with a repertoire-size bias correction applied to the TCR pairs. In a later analysis, false discovery rates were estimated by permuting HLA or CMV assignments 20 times. In a later analysis, co-occurring TCRs were grouped with DBSCAN, and TCRdist sequence similarity was added when clustering was performed within HLA-allele-positive subsets. Repertoires with fewer than 30,000 or more than 120,000 public chains were left out of co-occurrence clustering, as were about 5 repertoires with anomalous nucleotide sharing. In its TCRdb copy, this immuneACCESS table keeps in-frame sequences only and misses some clones. Where compared with another copy, unresolved V genes explain less than half of these, and the others have no known cause. The D gene and trimming were derived from the DNA, and the V and J assignments and clone size from that table. The sample's table covers about 37,000 clones. Approximately 5.9% of the sample comes from the top ten.

The cohort was made up of approximately 670 healthy bone marrow donors. Cohort members were all nominally healthy when sampled, although unrecorded immune exposures were likely present. Of the 670 or so cohort members, some 270 had positive CMV serostatus and 350 to 450 had negative CMV serostatus, and CMV serostatus was not recorded for the donor. A peripheral blood sample was collected from each donor, and TCR beta sequencing was performed on peripheral blood mononuclear cells. The Qiagen DNeasy Blood Extraction Kit was used to extract genomic DNA from the blood cell samples. To note about this clone: Which antigen it targets is not known.

The V and J segments used are TRBV5-1 and TRBJ1-2, and TRBD1 aligns with 9 junction nucleotides. Sequencing was done on a sample of PBMCs. This TCR derives from a human donor in good health. Read as DNA, the sequence is TGCGCCAGCAGCCATTTGACAGGGGGTGGCTACACCTTC. Translated, this gives CASSHLTGGGYTF. Full variable domain (CDR3 extended with the reference TRBV5-1 and TRBJ1-2 proteins): KAGVTQTPRYLIKTRGQQVTLSCSPISGHRSVSWYQQTPGQGLQFLFEYFSETQRNKGNFPGRFSGRQFSNSRSEMNVSTLELGDSALYLCASSHLTGGGYTFGSGTRLTVV.